Listed below are T cell receptor beta chains from one sample, sequenced in a study of blood T cell repertoires in COVID-19. TCRdb's table, derived via immunoSEQ multiplex PCR, lists solely in-frame clones and lacks some. The sample yields 140,000 to 150,000 clones, approximately 84% seen once. The sample comprised PBMCs or T cells enriched from blood (not recorded which). The receptors come from a woman between 45 and 60 years old with acute COVID-19. Each CDR3 is given with its conserved first and last residue. Fields, in order: D gene, J gene, clone size, V gene, CDR3 protein, CDR3 DNA. The D gene is left open where the match is weak. Clone size, where shown, is once, few, many, or a class for clones that have expanded.

- TRBJ1-2 - TRBV11-3 CASSNKMRLNYGYTF TGTGCCAGCAGCAACAAAATGAGGCTGAACTATGGCTACACCTTC
TRBD1 TRBJ1-2 - TRBV4-1 CASSQRLSVVLQGASYGYTF TGCGCCAGCAGCCAAAGGCTGTCCGTCGTGTTACAGGGGGCTTCCTATGGCTACACCTTC
TRBD2 TRBJ2-1 - TRBV5-1 CASSPTGTSGSNEQFF TGCGCCAGCAGTCCTACCGGGACTAGCGGGAGTAATGAGCAGTTCTTC
- TRBJ2-2 - TRBV3-1/TRBV3-2 CASSQDPRGNTGELFF TGTGCCAGCAGCCAAGACCCCAGGGGGAACACCGGGGAGCTGTTTTTT
- TRBJ2-4 - TRBV7-2 CASSGLAKNIQYF TGTGCCAGCAGCGGACTAGCCAAAAACATTCAGTACTTC
- TRBJ2-3 - TRBV30 CAWSESGRDVADTQYF TGTGCCTGGAGCGAGAGTGGGCGGGACGTTGCAGATACGCAGTATTTT
- TRBJ1-1 few TRBV7-8 CASSFYPNTEAFF TGTGCCAGCAGCTTCTATCCGAACACTGAAGCTTTCTTT
TRBD1 TRBJ1-4 once TRBV3-1/TRBV3-2 CASSRQGRTTNEKLFF TGTGCCAGCAGCCGACAGGGGCGGACAACTAATGAAAAACTGTTTTTT
TRBD1 TRBJ1-2 - TRBV19 CASIDRGWDYGYTF TGTGCCAGTATCGACAGGGGATGGGACTATGGCTACACCTTC
TRBD1 TRBJ1-2 - TRBV2 CASSEQGQGNYGYTF TGTGCCAGCAGTGAGCAGGGACAGGGGAACTATGGCTACACCTTC
TRBD2 TRBJ2-6 - TRBV3-1/TRBV3-2 CASRRGLAGDDSGANVLTF TGTGCCAGCAGGCGGGGACTAGCGGGAGACGACTCTGGGGCCAACGTCCTGACTTTC
TRBD1 TRBJ1-1 - TRBV6-5 CASRLDRSRTEAFF TGTGCCAGCCGTTTGGACAGGTCGAGGACTGAAGCTTTCTTT
- TRBJ2-2 - TRBV14 CASSQDLRRTGELFF TGTGCCAGCAGCCAAGATCTTCGGAGGACCGGGGAGCTGTTTTTT
- TRBJ1-5 - TRBV18 CASRSFRATSNQPQHF TGTGCCAGCCGGAGTTTCAGGGCTACGAGCAATCAGCCCCAGCATTTT
TRBD1 TRBJ2-7 - TRBV5-4 CASSPRTGAYEQYF TGTGCCAGCAGCCCCAGGACAGGGGCGTACGAGCAGTACTTC
- TRBJ1-2 - TRBV16 CASSPSEGLPYGYTF TGTGCCAGCAGCCCATCGGAGGGGTTACCCTATGGCTACACCTTC
TRBD2 TRBJ2-1 - TRBV6-2/TRBV6-3 CASSYPLAGVVNEQFF TGTGCCAGCAGTTACCCACTAGCGGGAGTTGTCAATGAGCAGTTCTTC
TRBD1 TRBJ1-4 - TRBV3-1/TRBV3-2 CASTVGRQGGKLFF TGTGCCAGCACCGTCGGGAGACAGGGAGGAAAACTGTTTTTT
- TRBJ2-1 - TRBV11-3 CASSFLGAKGYEQFF TGTGCCAGCAGCTTTTTAGGGGCTAAGGGCTATGAGCAGTTCTTC
- TRBJ1-2 once TRBV7-2 CASSQYGQYGYTF TGTGCCAGCAGCCAATATGGACAGTATGGCTACACCTTC
- TRBJ1-6 - TRBV27 CASTRLSGGQPGNSPLHF TGTGCCAGCACTCGATTATCGGGGGGGCAGCCAGGGAATTCACCCCTCCACTTT
- TRBJ2-7 - TRBV21-1 CASSRGAQAHEQYF TGTGCCAGCAGCAGGGGCGCCCAGGCCCACGAGCAGTACTTC
- TRBJ1-1 once TRBV14 CASSQRAGPLNTEAFF TGTGCCAGCAGCCAAAGAGCAGGGCCACTGAACACTGAAGCTTTCTTT
- TRBJ1-3 - TRBV6-5 CASSLQGNTIYF TGTGCCAGCAGTCTACAGGGAAACACCATATATTTT
- TRBJ1-6 - TRBV9 CASSVAGGTSPLHF TGTGCCAGCAGCGTAGCGGGGGGGACTTCACCCCTCCACTTT
- TRBJ1-3 - TRBV7-9 CASSFLTAGNTIYF TGTGCCAGCAGCTTTCTGACAGCTGGAAACACCATATATTTT
TRBD2 TRBJ2-2 - TRBV7-6 CASSPRLAGPGELFF TGTGCCAGCAGCCCACGACTAGCCGGCCCCGGGGAGCTGTTTTTT
TRBD1 TRBJ1-6 - TRBV5-1 CASSLEGQGDGNSPLHF TGCGCCAGCAGCTTGGAAGGGCAGGGGGACGGGAATTCACCCCTCCACTTT
- TRBJ1-1 - TRBV6-5 CASSYSAGADTEAFF TGTGCCAGCAGTTACTCAGCAGGGGCTGACACTGAAGCTTTCTTT
- TRBJ2-7 - TRBV19 CASSIGTGETAQYF TGTGCCAGTAGTATTGGGACGGGAGAGACTGCGCAGTACTTC
- TRBJ1-6 - TRBV7-9 CASSSNQGINSPLHF TGTGCCAGCAGTTCCAACCAGGGGATTAATTCACCCCTCCACTTT
- TRBJ2-7 - TRBV5-4 CASSLMGDLGYEQYF TGTGCCAGCAGCTTGATGGGAGATTTGGGCTACGAGCAGTACTTC
- TRBJ2-3 - TRBV4-2 CASSRGLADTNTQYF TGTGCCAGCAGCAGGGGCTTAGCCGATACCAATACGCAGTATTTT
- TRBJ1-2 - TRBV7-2 CASRRTYRALHYGYTF TGTGCCAGCAGACGGACCTACAGGGCCCTCCACTATGGCTACACCTTC
- TRBJ1-2 - TRBV5-6 CASSFWASGRGGDGYTF TGTGCCAGCAGCTTTTGGGCCTCGGGAAGAGGGGGGGATGGCTACACCTTC
TRBD1 TRBJ1-3 - TRBV5-1 CASSLVGQGTAGNTIYF TGCGCCAGCAGCTTGGTTGGACAGGGGACAGCCGGAAACACCATATATTTT
TRBD1 TRBJ2-7 - TRBV15 CATSRDGNLQGKYF TGTGCCACCAGCAGGGACGGTAATCTACAGGGGAAGTACTTC
- TRBJ1-1 few TRBV5-8 CASSLGYDTEAFF TGTGCCAGCAGCTTGGGTTATGACACTGAAGCTTTCTTT
- TRBJ1-6 - TRBV11-2 CASSLGGLPLHF TGTGCCAGCAGCTTAGGAGGCCTCCCCCTCCACTTT
- TRBJ2-7 - TRBV5-1 CASRRWRDSLSEQYF TGCGCCAGCAGGCGGTGGAGGGACTCCCTTAGCGAGCAGTACTTC
- TRBJ1-5 - TRBV2 CASRSDRNSNQPQHF TGTGCCAGCAGATCGGACAGAAATAGCAATCAGCCCCAGCATTTT